The 28 T cell receptor beta chains listed next were all sequenced from one sample in a study of blood T cell repertoires in COVID-19. Method: immunoSEQ multiplex PCR; TCRdb's copy keeps in-frame clones and lacks some. Counted here are more than 10,000 clones, around 90% occurring once; the ten biggest clones make up 10%. Source material: peripheral blood. These TCRs come from a human donor in a cohort sampled during active COVID-19.

The V and J genes are TRBV5-1 and TRBJ1-3; perhaps TRBD1 as D (5 bases). Trimming pared 4 bases from V and 2 bases from J, leaving 16 bases between. Per germline, CDR1 SGHRS and CDR2 YFSETQ. The CDR3 sequence is 16 residues long. CDR3 loop: CASSPWGGTAGNTIYF. The CDR3, as DNA: TGCGCCAGCAGCCCCTGGGGGGGAACTGCTGGAAACACCATATATTTT.

This clone occurred once. The rearrangement joins TRBV15 to TRBJ1-4, with 8 bases matching TRBD1. The germline V gene has CDR1 LNHNV and CDR2 YYDKDF (reference sequence). The ends lost 1 base at V and 6 bases at J; junction bases unmatched: 10. The CDR3 sequence is 17 residues long. The chain's CDR3 is CATSRADIRGHDEKLFF. Written as DNA, the CDR3 is TGTGCCACCAGCAGAGCGGATATCAGGGGGCATGATGAAAAACTGTTTTTT.

The chain links TRBV7-2 to TRBJ2-7; 9 bases are shared with TRBD2. The CDR3 totals 18 residues. Germline V lookup: CDR1 SGHTA, CDR2 FQGNSA. V was clipped by 5 bases and J by 6 bases; unmatched bases: 20. CDR3 coding DNA: TGTGCCAGCAGCCCCGCTCGTAGTCGCGGGGGGGTCCCGATCGAGCAGTACTTC. Its translation: CASSPARSRGGVPIEQYF.

The rearrangement joins TRBV7-9 to TRBJ2-3; 10 nucleotides agree with TRBD1. J was trimmed by 3 bases and V by 4 bases; bases with no gene match: 4. The CDR3 is made up of 15 amino acids. Germline CDR1 is SEHNR and CDR2 is FQNEAQ (reference sequence). Here the CDR3 reads CASSSRTGGTDTQYF. CDR3 sequence (DNA): TGTGCCAGCAGCTCCCGGACAGGGGGGACAGATACGCAGTATTTT.

The genes are TRBV9 and TRBJ1-2; a possible D gene is TRBD1 (6 bases). In germline, CDR1 is SGDLS, CDR2 YYNGEE. The CDR3 sequence is 13 residues long. Trimming cost V 0 bases and J 8 bases, with 11 bases left between them. Here the CDR3 reads CASSVDPGDGYTF. CDR3 bases: TGTGCCAGCAGCGTAGACCCAGGGGACGGCTACACCTTC.

The V call is TRBV6-2 or TRBV6-3, the J call TRBJ2-7, with D hard to call. The germline V gene encodes CDR1 MNHEY and CDR2 SVGEGT. This CDR3 has 15 residues. With 2 bases removed from V and 5 bases from J, the gap between germline ends came to 16 bases. Written as DNA, the CDR3 is TGTGCCAGCAGTTACGGCCGGGTAGGTCTCGACGAGCAGTACTTC. Protein product: CASSYGRVGLDEQYF.

The CDR3 DNA follows: TGTGCCACCAGCAGAGATTCGGAGGGGACAGATACGCAGTATTTT. This translates into CATSRDSEGTDTQYF. The chain recombines TRBV15 with TRBJ2-3; tentative D call: TRBD2 (6 bases). Germline V gene lookup returns CDR1 LNHNV and CDR2 YYDKDF (reference sequence). Trimming took 0 bases from V and 3 from J, leaving 10 bases between them. CDR3 length: 15 residues.

The V and J genes are TRBV6-2 or TRBV6-3 and TRBJ2-1, with no clear D. This CDR3 comprises 12 residues. Germline V gene lookup returns CDR1 MNHEY and CDR2 SVGEGT. Trimming removed 1 base at V and 8 bases at J, with 6 bases between. The CDR3 here is CASSYLLYEQFF. The DNA of the CDR3 is TGTGCCAGCAGTTACTTACTATATGAGCAGTTCTTC.

The chain has TRBV19 and TRBJ1-5, with 11 bases matching TRBD1. The CDR3 is 14 residues long. Germline V gives CDR1 LNHDA, CDR2 SQIVND (reference sequence). Unmatched junction bases numbered 1, after V lost 3 bases and J lost 6 bases. The DNA for the CDR3 is TGTGCCAGTAGTATCGGACAGGGGGCTCAGCCCCAGCATTTT. This translates into CASSIGQGAQPQHF.

CDR3: CASSRQGFHEQYF. The CDR3 nucleotides read TGTGCCAGCAGCCGACAGGGGTTCCACGAGCAGTACTTC. The chain recombines TRBV9 with TRBJ2-7; 8 nucleotides agree with TRBD1. The CDR3 length is 13 residues. The germline CDR1 and CDR2 sequences are SGDLS and YYNGEE. Unmatched junction bases numbered 5, after V lost 4 bases and J lost 5 bases.

This chain joins TRBV5-4 and TRBJ1-2; no clear D. Trimming removed 9 bases at V and 0 bases at J, with 18 bases between. The CDR3 length is 15 residues. Germline V gives CDR1 SGHNT, CDR2 YYREEE (reference sequence). The CDR3 DNA follows: TGTGCCACCTCTTTTACCGCGGCCCCTAACTATGGCTACACCTTC. Its protein product is CATSFTAAPNYGYTF. Complete variable domain (other parts from reference TRBV5-4 and TRBJ1-2): ETGVTQSPTHLIKTRGQQVTLRCSSQSGHNTVSWYQQALGQGPQFIFQYYREEENGRGNFPPRFSGLQFPNYSSELNVNALELDDSALYLCATSFTAAPNYGYTFGSGTRLTVV.

The chain is built from TRBV19 and TRBJ2-7; D possibly corresponds to TRBD2 (5 bases). Germline V gene lookup returns CDR1 LNHDA and CDR2 SQIVND (reference sequence). The V and J ends lost 8 bases and 3 bases respectively, with 17 bases between them. The length of the CDR3 is 14 residues. The CDR3 DNA is TGTGCCAGTTCGACTGACTACACTAACTACGAGCAGTACTTC. It is translated as CASSTDYTNYEQYF. Complete variable domain (other parts from reference TRBV19 and TRBJ2-7): DGGITQSPKYLFRKEGQNVTLSCEQNLNHDAMYWYRQDPGQGLRLIYYSQIVNDFQKGDIAEGYSVSREKKESFPLTVTSAQKNPTAFYLCASSTDYTNYEQYFGPGTRLTVT.

The CDR3 DNA reads TGTGCCAGCAGCCAACGAGGGTACAGAGGAAACACCATATATTTT. It yields the protein CASSQRGYRGNTIYF. The V gene is TRBV3-1 (or the pseudogene TRBV3-2), the J gene TRBJ1-3; D is uncertain. Looked up from germline, CDR1 is LGHDT and CDR2 is YNNKEL (reference sequence). V was shortened by 2 bases and J by 4 bases, with 12 bases between the two germline ends. This CDR3 has 15 residues.

The chain is built from TRBV7-2 and TRBJ1-5; D might be TRBD1 (6 bases). This CDR3 comprises 14 residues. The V gene lost 4 bases and the J gene lost 1 base, with 8 bases spanning the gap. Germline CDR1 and CDR2: SGHTA and FQGNSA. DNA of the CDR3: TGTGCCAGCAGCTCAACAGGGAGCAATCAGCCCCAGCATTTT. It specifies CASSSTGSNQPQHF.

A few counts support this clone. The chain combines TRBV28 with TRBJ2-7; 7 nucleotides line up with TRBD1. Germline assignment: CDR1 MDHEN and CDR2 SYDVKM. CDR3 length: 14 residues. Trimming took 7 bases from V and 3 from J; bases not matched to a gene: 9. CDR3 amino acids: CASNPTYRGYEQYF. DNA of the CDR3: TGTGCCAGCAATCCGACCTACAGGGGCTACGAGCAGTACTTC.

V and J are TRBV7-2 and TRBJ2-2; TRBD2 is a possible D gene (6 bases). The V gene's germline CDR1 is SGHTA and CDR2 FQGNSA. The CDR3 has 15 amino acids. The V end lost 6 bases, the J end lost 2 bases, and 13 bases lay between the germline ends. CDR3: CASSITGENTGELFF. DNA of the CDR3: TGTGCCAGCAGTATTACGGGGGAAAACACCGGGGAGCTGTTTTTT.

V is TRBV30 and J is TRBJ2-1, with 8 bases aligning to TRBD2. This CDR3 is 15 amino acids long. Losses at the gene ends were 4 bases for V and 4 bases for J; bases not matched to a gene: 9. Germline V gene sequence: CDR1 GTSNPN, CDR2 SVGIG (reference sequence). CDR3 in amino acids: CAWTGGSGAYNEQFF. Here the CDR3 DNA reads TGTGCCTGGACCGGGGGTAGCGGGGCGTACAATGAGCAGTTCTTC. Drawing the rest from reference TRBV30 and TRBJ2-1, the complete variable domain is SQTIHQWPATLVQPVGSPLSLECTVEGTSNPNLYWYRQAAGRGLQLLFYSVGIGQISSEVPQNLSASRPQDRQFILSSKKLLLSDSGFYLCAWTGGSGAYNEQFFGPGTRLTVL.

The genes are TRBV10-2 and TRBJ1-1; D might be TRBD1 (6 bases). CDR1 and CDR2 (germline): WSHSY, SAAADI. V was pared by 2 bases and J by 4 bases, with 14 bases between. This CDR3 has 15 residues. Here the CDR3 reads CASSEQGRLPTEAFF. The CDR3 nucleotides read TGCGCCAGCAGTGAGCAGGGGCGCCTTCCCACTGAAGCTTTCTTT.

The V and J genes are TRBV9 and TRBJ2-5, with TRBD2 matching 8 bases. Trimming took 4 bases from V and 2 from J; bases not matched to a gene: 4. There are 14 residues in the CDR3. Germline-derived CDR1 and CDR2 are SGDLS and YYNGEE. CDR3 coding DNA: TGTGCCAGCAGCAATAGCGGGGTTCAAGAGACCCAGTACTTC. Protein product: CASSNSGVQETQYF.

The V gene is TRBV3-1 (or the pseudogene TRBV3-2), the J gene TRBJ1-4, with 8 nucleotides matching TRBD1. The CDR3 length is 14 residues. The J segment lost 4 bases and the V segment lost 7 bases, leaving 5 bases of the junction unmatched. CDR1 is LGHDT, CDR2 YNNKEL, per germline (reference sequence). CDR3 in amino acids: CASTYTGGNEKLFF. The CDR3 DNA sequence: TGTGCCAGCACCTACACAGGGGGTAATGAAAAACTGTTTTTT.

This CDR3 is CASSAGTGPPDYEQYF. The CDR3 DNA reads TGTGCCAGCAGCGCCGGGACAGGGCCACCCGATTACGAGCAGTACTTC. The rearrangement joins TRBV9 to TRBJ2-7, with 9 bases that match TRBD1. This CDR3 region has 16 residues. CDR1 is SGDLS, CDR2 YYNGEE, per germline. Trimming cost V 3 bases and J 4 bases; bases outside gene matches: 11.

The rearrangement joins TRBV30 to TRBJ2-3; 8 bases align to TRBD2. V lost 3 bases and J lost 1; bases outside the gene matches: 3. CDR1 is GTSNPN, CDR2 SVGIG, per germline (reference sequence). This CDR3 has 14 residues. The CDR3 nucleotides read TGTGCCTGGAGGGACGGGGGGGGCACAGATACGCAGTATTTT. Translation gives CAWRDGGGTDTQYF.

J is TRBJ2-1 and V is TRBV6-5, with a weak D call TRBD1 (7 bases). V was clipped by 7 bases and J by 8 bases, with 18 bases between them. The CDR3 runs 14 residues. The germline CDR1 and CDR2 sequences are MNHEY and SVGAGI. This CDR3 is CASIRQGPGDEQFF. CDR3 sequence (DNA): TGTGCCAGCATACGACAGGGCCCGGGGGATGAGCAGTTCTTC.

This rearrangement joins TRBV18 to TRBJ2-7; TRBD1 agrees at 8 bases. Germline assignment: CDR1 KGHSH and CDR2 LQKENI. The J segment lost 3 bases and the V segment lost 0 bases, leaving 4 bases of the junction unmatched. The CDR3 sequence is 15 residues long. For the CDR3, the DNA is TGTGCCAGCTCACCACCGGGGACAGGATTCTACGAGCAGTACTTC. It yields the protein CASSPPGTGFYEQYF.

The CDR3 DNA reads as TGTGCCAGCAGCTTATTGGGGCCCCTTAGCACAGATACGCAGTATTTT. Protein product: CASSLLGPLSTDTQYF. V is TRBV7-2 and J is TRBJ2-3; tentative D call: TRBD1 (5 bases). Germline loops: CDR1 SGHTA, CDR2 FQGNSA. V was trimmed by 2 bases and J by 0 bases, leaving 12 bases between them. This CDR3 comprises 16 residues.

This clone was detected only once. The chain combines TRBV23-1 with TRBJ1-1; 7 positions agree with TRBD1. TRBV23-1 counts as an open reading frame of uncertain function. Trimming took 3 bases from V and 4 from J; bases not matched to a gene: 14. The CDR3 runs to 17 residues. The CDR3, as DNA: TGCGCCAGCAGTCAGCACAGGGGAAAGGTCGGTGGCACTGAAGCTTTCTTT. Translation gives CASSQHRGKVGGTEAFF.

This sequence joins TRBV11-2 and TRBJ1-2, with D possibly TRBD1 on 6 matching bases. The CDR3 is made up of 18 amino acids. Per germline, CDR1 SGHAT and CDR2 FQNNGV. The germline V and J ends were trimmed by 5 bases and 0 bases, with 22 bases remaining between them. CDR3 sequence (DNA): TGTGCCAGCAGCCTACGACAGGCCGACAAAACCCCTAACTATGGCTACACCTTC. It translates to CASSLRQADKTPNYGYTF. Together with reference TRBV11-2 and TRBJ1-2, the CDR3 gives the full variable domain: EAGVAQSPRYKIIEKRQSVAFWCNPISGHATLYWYQQILGQGPKLLIQFQNNGVVDDSQLPKDRFSAERLKGVDSTLKIQPAKLEDSAVYLCASSLRQADKTPNYGYTFGSGTRLTVV.

J is TRBJ1-3 and V is TRBV5-6; D is unclear. The V end lost 4 bases, the J end lost 2 bases, and 13 bases lay between the germline ends. The CDR3 is 15 amino acids. Germline V gene data show CDR1 as SGHDT and CDR2 as YYEEEE. CDR3 in DNA: TGTGCCAGCAGCCTAGTTGACCTGGCTGGAAACACCATATATTTT. It encodes CASSLVDLAGNTIYF. The entire variable domain, with the rest obtained from reference TRBV5-6 and TRBJ1-3, is as follows: DAGVTQSPTHLIKTRGQQVTLRCSPKSGHDTVSWYQQALGQGPQFIFQYYEEEERQRGNFPDRFSGHQFPNYSSELNVNALLLGDSALYLCASSLVDLAGNTIYFGEGSWLTVV.